This T cell receptor (beta chain) was sequenced in a study of shared clonotypes between healthy human individuals. Study-level points and caveats: Blood was the only sampled material, and tissue repertoires likely differ. The diversity represented, both genetic and in exposure history, was limited by few donors.

The naive CD8 population came from CD45RO-negative cells selected for CCR7, without terminally differentiated effector memory CD45RA+ cells. Trimming at V came to 8 bases and at J to 7 bases, leaving 9 bases not matched to a gene. This CDR3 region has 13 residues. Germline V gene sequence: CDR1 GTSNPN, CDR2 SVGIG (reference sequence). The assay was immunoSEQ multiplex PCR, and TCRdb's table has in-frame clones only and misses some. The table has about 2.2 million clones, around 93% seen once; the top ten hold about 1.7%. As to this clone: The antigen remains undetermined.

The sequencing input was naive CD8+ T cells from PBMCs. The receptor comes from a man aged 18 to 30 in good health. Some clones in this sample may be carry-over from other donors' samples. This chain connects TRBV30 to TRBJ2-1, with 9 bases fitting TRBD2. DNA for the CDR3: TGTGCCGGCGAGGCGGGAGGGAGGAATGAGCAGTTCTTC. Protein: CAGEAGGRNEQFF.